A single sample gave rise to the 20 T cell receptor beta chains below, sequenced in a study of blood T cell repertoires in COVID-19. Sequencing used immunoSEQ multiplex PCR; TCRdb keeps in-frame clones, though not all of them. The table shows about 250,000 clones, with 75% to 90% occurring only once. Sequencing was carried out using PBMCs or T cells enriched from blood (not recorded which). The receptor source for this set is a woman aged 18-29 years who had recovered from COVID-19.

The rearrangement uses TRBV19 and TRBJ1-4, with 8 bases that match TRBD1. The CDR3 consists of 15 residues. Germline CDR1 LNHDA, CDR2 SQIVND (reference sequence). The trim removed 7 bases at V and 8 bases at J, leaving 12 bases unmatched. This CDR3 is CASMDPRGRLEKLFF. CDR3 nucleotides: TGTGCCAGTATGGACCCCAGGGGGCGGCTCGAAAAACTGTTTTTT.

This clone was recorded only once. This chain uses TRBV7-9 with TRBJ1-1; D gene uncertain. CDR1 and CDR2 from the germline V gene are SEHNR and FQNEAQ (reference sequence). The V end lost 5 bases, the J end lost 7 bases, and 17 bases lay between the germline ends. This CDR3 has 14 residues. The CDR3 region has the DNA TGTGCCAGCAGCCCAAGACCGGACTCAGATGAAGCTTTCTTT. Its protein is CASSPRPDSDEAFF.

The CDR3: CASSYSGQGAWGYTF. CDR3 DNA sequence: TGTGCCAGCAGTTACTCGGGACAGGGGGCATGGGGCTACACCTTC. The chain uses TRBV6-5 and TRBJ1-2; TRBD1 agrees at 12 bases. The CDR3 sequence is 15 residues long. Germline trimming cut 0 bases from V and 8 bases from J; bases unmatched to any gene: 4. Germline V gene data show CDR1 as MNHEY and CDR2 as SVGAGI.

The J gene is TRBJ1-2, the V gene TRBV11-2, with 9 bases identical to TRBD1. The CDR3 runs 14 residues. With V trimmed by 5 bases and J by 2 bases, 3 bases remained unmatched. Germline V gene lookup returns CDR1 SGHAT and CDR2 FQNNGV. CDR3 amino acids: CASSLGTGNYGYTF. The CDR3, as DNA: TGTGCCAGCAGCCTGGGGACAGGGAACTATGGCTACACCTTC.

This chain uses TRBV19 with TRBJ1-2, with 8 bases that match TRBD1. CDR1 is LNHDA, CDR2 SQIVND, per germline (reference sequence). V dropped 1 base and J dropped 4; count of bases not matched to a gene: 2. The CDR3 loop spans 14 amino acids. The CDR3 bases are TGTGCCAGTAGTATAGCGGGACAGGTCTATGGCTACACCTTC. This codes for CASSIAGQVYGYTF.

V and J are TRBV6-2 or TRBV6-3 and TRBJ1-2; possibly TRBD1 for D (6 bases). Germline V lookup: CDR1 MNHEY, CDR2 SVGEGT. Trimming removed 4 bases from V and 6 bases from J, with 12 bases in between. The CDR3 runs 13 residues. The chain's CDR3 is CASSSQTGNGYTF. DNA for the CDR3: TGTGCCAGCAGTTCCCAAACAGGGAATGGCTACACCTTC.

This clone came up once. The V gene is TRBV9, the J gene TRBJ1-1, with a possible D match to TRBD1 (6 bases). The V gene lost 2 bases and the J gene lost 6 bases, with 20 bases spanning the gap. The length of the CDR3 is 16 residues. In germline, CDR1 is SGDLS, CDR2 YYNGEE. CDR3 bases: TGTGCCAGCAGCGTCCCCCCGGACAGTCTTCCCCCTGAAGCTTTCTTT. Its protein is CASSVPPDSLPPEAFF.

This rearrangement joins TRBV28 to TRBJ1-6; D perhaps matches TRBD1 (6 bases). Trimming removed 3 bases at V and 7 bases at J, with 13 bases between. This CDR3 comprises 15 residues. Germline V gene sequence: CDR1 MDHEN, CDR2 SYDVKM. The CDR3 bases are TGTGCCAGCAGTTTCACAGGGATATCAAATTCACCCCTCCACTTT. Translation gives CASSFTGISNSPLHF. Variable domain in full (rest from reference TRBV28 and TRBJ1-6): DVKVTQSSRYLVKRTGEKVFLECVQDMDHENMFWYRQDPGLGLRLIYFSYDVKMKEKGDIPEGYSVSREKKERFSLILESASTNQTSMYLCASSFTGISNSPLHFGNGTRLTVT.

V and J are TRBV28 and TRBJ2-7; 7 nucleotides align to TRBD1. CDR1 is MDHEN and CDR2 is SYDVKM in the germline V gene. The CDR3 is made up of 14 amino acids. Trimming cost V 2 bases and J 4 bases; bases outside gene matches: 5. Here the CDR3 reads CASSLQGDSYEQYF. In DNA form, the CDR3 reads TGTGCCAGCAGTTTACAAGGGGACAGTTACGAGCAGTACTTC.

The chain carries TRBV5-1 and TRBJ2-1, with 12 positions matching TRBD2. The CDR3 is made up of 15 amino acids. V shed 4 bases, J shed 9 bases, and the junction held 8 bases outside the gene matches. The V gene's germline CDR1 is SGHRS and CDR2 YFSETQ. The CDR3 here is CASSHRTSGVLEQFF. The CDR3 coding sequence is TGCGCCAGCAGCCACCGGACTAGCGGGGTACTTGAGCAGTTCTTC.

V gene TRBV11-2 combines with J gene TRBJ2-1, with TRBD1 as a possible D gene (6 bases). V gave up 4 bases and J gave up 4 bases, with 11 bases separating them. This CDR3 has 14 residues. Germline CDR1 SGHAT, CDR2 FQNNGV. The CDR3 DNA follows: TGTGCCAGCAGCTCGTTACAGGGTTACAATGAGCAGTTCTTC. Its protein is CASSSLQGYNEQFF.

The chain combines TRBV28 with TRBJ2-2, with 16 bases lining up with TRBD2. Germline assignment: CDR1 MDHEN and CDR2 SYDVKM. V shed 2 bases, J shed 3 bases, and the junction held 12 bases outside the gene matches. CDR3 size: 21 residues. For the CDR3, the DNA is TGTGCCAGCAGTTTACTACGACCGGGACTAGCGGGGGGGCAGGACACCGGGGAGCTGTTTTTT. Protein sequence: CASSLLRPGLAGGQDTGELFF.

The rearrangement links TRBV5-1 to TRBJ2-1, with no clear D. With 4 bases removed from V and 2 bases from J, the gap between germline ends came to 13 bases. Germline V gives CDR1 SGHRS, CDR2 YFSETQ. The CDR3 totals 15 residues. This CDR3 reads CASSGDTPTYNEQFF. In nucleotides, the CDR3 is TGCGCCAGCAGCGGTGACACCCCTACCTACAATGAGCAGTTCTTC.

V and J are TRBV5-1 and TRBJ2-3, with 9 bases identical to TRBD1. The CDR3 sequence is 16 residues long. Germline loops: CDR1 SGHRS, CDR2 YFSETQ. The ends lost 6 bases at V and 1 base at J; junction bases unmatched: 9. The CDR3 here is CASKQGAIYRTDTQYF. As DNA, the CDR3 is TGCGCCAGCAAACAGGGGGCCATCTATCGCACAGATACGCAGTATTTT.

CDR3 residues: CASRASFMNTEAFF. The CDR3 DNA reads TGTGCCAGCAGAGCGTCCTTTATGAACACTGAAGCTTTCTTT. This chain connects TRBV2 to TRBJ1-1; D is undetermined. V lost 6 bases, J lost 0 bases, and 11 bases lay in between. CDR1 is SNHLY, CDR2 FYNNEI, per germline. The CDR3 loop spans 14 amino acids.

This chain joins TRBV7-9 and TRBJ1-2; 9 bases are a match to TRBD1. The CDR3 has 18 amino acids. Trimming at V came to 5 bases and at J to 4 bases, leaving 17 bases not matched to a gene. CDR1 SEHNR and CDR2 FQNEAQ come from the germline V gene (reference sequence). CDR3 DNA: TGTGCCAGCAGCCCAGGACGGGACAGGGCGCTTCTAAGCTATGGCTACACCTTC. Its translation is CASSPGRDRALLSYGYTF.

This chain links TRBV6-5 with TRBJ1-1; 7 positions match TRBD1. With 6 bases clipped from V and 7 bases from J, the junction kept 8 bases outside the gene matches. Germline V gene data show CDR1 as MNHEY and CDR2 as SVGAGI. This CDR3 region has 13 residues. The CDR3 protein is CASRQQGTLEAFF. DNA for the CDR3: TGTGCCAGCAGACAACAGGGGACCCTTGAAGCTTTCTTT.

This chain joins TRBV29-1 and TRBJ2-3; 8 bases fit TRBD1. There are 14 residues in the CDR3. Germline CDR1 and CDR2: SQVTM and ANQGSEA. Trimming removed 8 bases from V and 4 bases from J; junction bases left unmatched: 11. Here the CDR3 DNA reads TGCAGCCTCCCGGACAGGGAATGTGCAGATACGCAGTATTTT. This codes for CSLPDRECADTQYF.

J is TRBJ2-7 and V is TRBV7-8; D might be TRBD2 (5 bases). Per germline, CDR1 SGHVS and CDR2 FQNEAQ. The germline V and J ends were trimmed by 0 bases and 4 bases, with 19 bases remaining between them. The CDR3 consists of 17 residues. The CDR3 region has the DNA TGTGCCAGCAGCTTAGCAATTCGAACAGATGGCGGGTACGAGCAGTACTTC. This translates into CASSLAIRTDGGYEQYF.

This clone was picked up a small number of times. V is TRBV19 and J is TRBJ1-1; TRBD1 matches at 7 bases. The V and J ends lost 7 bases and 7 bases, in that order; junction bases with no gene match: 12. Per the germline V gene, CDR1 is LNHDA and CDR2 is SQIVND (reference sequence). This CDR3 spans 14 amino acids. CDR3 DNA: TGTGCCAGTATCCGTCTGACAGGGACGCGTGAAGCTTTCTTT. Translating gives CASIRLTGTREAFF.